The 24 T cell receptor beta chains in this list originate from one sample, sequenced in a study of tumor and adjacent non-tumor tissue in lung cancer. The library came from three nested PCR rounds adapted from ARM-PCR protocols. MiXCR was run by TCRdb on the multiplex PCR reads, yielding one entry per CDR3 protein. The sample gives under 150,000 distinct CDR3 sequences, around 60% of which show up once; 15% to 20% is in the top ten. This sample's RNA came from whole unsorted tissue. The source material was lung tumor tissue. These receptors came from a man between 60 and 75 years old with small cell lung cancer.

For this clonotype: This may come from a read error, since a much larger clone is one base off. The V gene is TRBV11-2, the J gene TRBJ2-2; the match to TRBD2 covers 7 bases. Per the germline V gene, CDR1 is SGHAT and CDR2 is FQNNGV. The CDR3 totals 17 residues. V lost 5 bases, J lost 2 bases, and 11 bases stayed unmatched. This CDR3 is CASSPPRLAVNTGELFF. The CDR3 region has the DNA TGTGCCAGCAGCCCGCCTAGGCTAGCGGTTAACACCGGGGAGCTGTTTTTT.

About this clonotype itself: An end of the junction does not agree with germline; a read error may underlie this. CDR3: CSVLRSVANVLTF. The CDR3 DNA is TGCAGCGTTTTAAGGTCTGTGGCCAACGTCCTGACTTTC. The rearrangement joins TRBV29-1 to TRBJ2-6; D unresolved. Germline V gives CDR1 SQVTM, CDR2 ANQGSEA. This CDR3 is built from 13 residues.

This clonotype was detected only a few times. The chain recombines TRBV5-5 with TRBJ1-2, with D possibly being TRBD1 (6 bases). Trimming cost V 1 base and J 4 bases, with 20 bases left between them. The CDR3 length is 17 residues. From germline, CDR1 is SGHKS and CDR2 YYEKEE (reference sequence). The CDR3 nucleotides are TGTGCCAGCAGCTTGATGTTCCCCGGACAGTCTACCTATGGCTACACCTTC. This sequence encodes CASSLMFPGQSTYGYTF.

In regard to this clonotype: A read error is possible here, since a much larger clone lies one base away. The V call is TRBV12-3 or TRBV12-4, the J call TRBJ1-1; D possibly corresponds to TRBD1 (6 bases). The CDR3 extends over 15 amino acids. Here the CDR3 DNA reads TGTACCAGCAGTTTAGAGACAGGCGGAGGCACTGAAGCTTTCTTT. The encoded protein is CTSSLETGGGTEAFF.

The J gene is TRBJ2-1, the V gene TRBV12-3 or TRBV12-4; no firm D call. Trimming cost V 5 bases and J 3 bases, with 14 bases left between them. This CDR3 is built from 15 residues. Written as DNA, the CDR3 is TGTGCCAGCAGTGCACAAGGGCTCCACTACAATGAGCAGTTCTTC. Residues: CASSAQGLHYNEQFF.

Turning to this clonotype: This could be a read error, since a much larger clone is one nucleotide away. V usage is TRBV6-5 and J usage is TRBJ2-1; D not resolved. CDR3 length equals 16 residues. CDR1 is MNHEY, CDR2 SVGAGI, per germline. The CDR3 here is CASSYIGSPSYSEQFF. As DNA, the CDR3 is TGTGCCAGCAGTTACATCGGATCCCCCTCCTACAGTGAGCAGTTCTTC.

This chain uses TRBV5-1 with TRBJ1-1; 7 nucleotides agree with TRBD1. CDR3 length equals 15 residues. Unmatched junction bases numbered 17, after V lost 6 bases and J lost 9 bases. Germline V gene data show CDR1 as SGHRS and CDR2 as YFSETQ. CDR3 DNA: TGCGCCAGCACCGTCCAGACGAGAGGGGGCCAACAAGCTTTCTTT. Protein product: CASTVQTRGGQQAFF.

This clonotype was counted only a few times. J is TRBJ1-4 and V is TRBV21-1; the tabulated D call, TRBD1, remains unverified against the DNA. TRBV21-1 is annotated as a pseudogene. This CDR3 is built from 15 residues. CDR3: CASSWKDRGFEKLFF. CDR3 nucleotide sequence: TGTGCCAGCAGCTGGAAGGACAGGGGTTTTGAAAAACTGTTTTTT.

Of note for this clonotype: This clone may be a read error of a much larger clone one base away. The V gene is TRBV6-5, the J gene TRBJ2-1; D unresolved. The CDR3 covers 15 residues. Germline V gives CDR1 MNHEY, CDR2 SVGAGI. For the CDR3, the DNA is TGTGTCAGCAGTTACGTACCAGATCGACCCAATGAGCAGTTCTTC. Translation gives CVSSYVPDRPNEQFF.

The genes are TRBV21-1 and TRBJ1-4; the listed D gene, TRBD1, was not tested against the DNA. TRBV21-1 is shown as a pseudogene. The CDR3 totals 14 residues. The CDR3: CTSSKGGGCEKLFF. The CDR3 DNA reads TGTACCAGCAGCAAAGGAGGGGGCTGTGAAAAACTGTTTTTT.

On this clonotype: Its ends do not fully match the called genes, so a read error is possible. J is TRBJ2-5 and V is TRBV5-1; the D gene could be TRBD1 or TRBD2 (5 bases each). CDR3 length equals 14 residues. Looked up from germline, CDR1 is SGHRS and CDR2 is YFSETQ. CDR3 nucleotides: TGCGCCAACAGCCGTCGCCGGGACCAAAAGACCCAGTACTTC. Protein: CANSRRRDQKTQYF.

Concerning this clonotype itself: The junction does not match germline at one end; this may be a read error. The chain carries TRBV11-3 and TRBJ2-5, with D unresolved. The CDR3 length is 15 residues. Looked up from germline, CDR1 is SGHNT and CDR2 is YENEEA. The CDR3, as DNA: TGTACCAGCAGCTCGGGTAGTGCAGTAGGAGAGACCCAGTACTTC. Protein sequence: CTSSSGSAVGETQYF.

Worth noting for this clonotype: A much larger clone is a single base away; this may be a read error. J is TRBJ2-4 and V is TRBV20-1, with D perhaps assigned TRBD1 or TRBD2 (6 bases each). The CDR3 runs to 15 residues. Germline CDR1 and CDR2: DFQATT and SNEGSKA (reference sequence). For the CDR3, the DNA is TGCAGTGCTAGAGATGTGGCACTAGGGGGGAACATTCACTACTTC. It codes for CSARDVALGGNIHYF.

This rearrangement joins TRBV6-1 to TRBJ2-7; D gene unclear. V gave up 1 base and J gave up 2 bases, with 6 bases separating them. The germline CDR1 and CDR2 sequences are MNHNS and SASEGT. There are 13 residues in the CDR3. The CDR3 loop is CASSEGLPYEQYF. DNA of the CDR3: TGTGCCAGCAGTGAAGGTTTACCCTACGAGCAGTACTTC.

A word on this clonotype: A read error may produce the germline difference seen at one junction end. The chain combines TRBV5-5 with TRBJ2-3; D is possibly TRBD2 (6 bases). CDR3 length: 12 amino acids. Germline values: CDR1 SGHKS, CDR2 YYEKEE (reference sequence). The CDR3 DNA follows: TGTGCCAGCAACTTTCCGGGGGATACGCACTATTTT. It encodes CASNFPGDTHYF. The complete variable domain, with remaining parts taken from reference TRBV5-5 and TRBJ2-3, reads DAGVTQSPTHLIKTRGQQVTLRCSPISGHKSVSWYQQVLGQGPQFIFQYYEKEERGRGNFPDRFSARQFPNYSSELNVNALLLGDSALYLCASNFPGDTHYFGPGTRLTVL.

About this clonotype itself: This sequence may be a read error, since a much larger clone differs from it by one base. The gene calls are TRBV7-8 and TRBJ1-6, with D uncertain. The length of the CDR3 is 12 residues. Looked up from germline, CDR1 is SGHVS and CDR2 is FQNEAQ. CDR3 residues: CASSLQNSPPHF. CDR3 nucleotide sequence: TGTGCCAGCAGCTTACAAAATTCACCCCCCCACTTT.

This clonotype was counted at least ten times. This chain joins TRBV11-3 and TRBJ2-1, with D perhaps TRBD1 (6 bases). From germline, CDR1 is SGHNT and CDR2 YENEEA. This CDR3 has 13 residues. Trimming left V 5 bases short and J 5 bases short, with 10 bases between. The CDR3 bases are TGTGCCAGCAGCCCGGACAGAAACAATGAGCAGTTCTTC. Its protein is CASSPDRNNEQFF.

Notes on this clonotype: A clone one base away is much larger, so this may be a read error. J is TRBJ2-1 and V is TRBV20-1, with D possibly being TRBD1 (7 bases). Germline CDR1 is DFQATT and CDR2 is SNEGSKA (reference sequence). This CDR3 has 15 residues. Trimming pared 3 bases from V and 6 bases from J, leaving 18 bases between. The CDR3 sequence is CSASRGDGPANEQFF. The CDR3 bases are TGCAGTGCTAGCAGGGGGGACGGTCCCGCCAATGAGCAGTTCTTC.

At least ten counts were recorded for this clonotype. The chain joins TRBV20-1 to TRBJ2-1, with a possible D match to TRBD1 (5 bases). From germline, CDR1 is DFQATT and CDR2 SNEGSKA (reference sequence). This CDR3 is built from 16 residues. V gave up 6 bases and J gave up 6 bases, with 24 bases separating them. The CDR3 is CSARSSDSVPPNEQFF. CDR3 DNA: TGCAGTGCCCGATCCTCCGACAGTGTCCCCCCCAATGAGCAGTTCTTC.

About this clonotype itself: The conserved final phenylalanine or tryptophan is absent from the CDR3, which likely points to a read error. The gene calls are TRBV6-5 and TRBJ1-2; possible D gene TRBD1, 6 bases. Trimming removed 5 bases from V and 3 bases from J, with 16 bases in between. In germline, CDR1 is MNHEY, CDR2 SVGAGI. This CDR3 contains 15 residues. The chain's CDR3 is CASSHDSGGHYGYTI. CDR3 in DNA: TGTGCCAGCAGTCACGATTCCGGGGGGCACTATGGCTACACCATC.

In its sample, this clonotype was seen many times. J is TRBJ2-4 and V is TRBV6-1; no definite D call. The CDR3 runs 15 residues. V was cut by 1 base and J by 6 bases, with 13 bases left in between. Germline V gives CDR1 MNHNS, CDR2 SASEGT. For the CDR3, the DNA is TGTGCCAGCAGTGAAGGCCCGGTGGCAAGAAACATTCAGTACTTC. It specifies CASSEGPVARNIQYF.

This clonotype was counted a few times. A much larger clone differs from this one at a single base, so this may be a read error. The CDR3 sequence: CASRGGQQIHPYEQYF. DNA of the CDR3: TGTGCCAGCAGGGGCGGACAGCAGATTCACCCCTACGAGCAGTACTTC. The chain is built from TRBV6-1 and TRBJ2-7; a weak D match, TRBD1 (6 bases). Germline CDR1 reads MNHNS; CDR2 reads SASEGT. Trimming took off 6 bases at V and 2 bases at J, with 20 bases between the two ends. The CDR3 has 16 residues.

A note on this clonotype: One end of the junction fails to match germline, which may point to a read error. The chain has TRBV11-2 and TRBJ2-2; the D is unclear. This CDR3 comprises 14 residues. Germline V lookup: CDR1 SGHAT, CDR2 FQNNGV. CDR3 sequence: CTSSKNWDTGELFF. The CDR3 DNA sequence: TGTACCAGCAGCAAAAACTGGGACACCGGGGAGCTGTTTTTT.

Comment on this clonotype: Germline is not matched at one junction end, which may reflect a read error. The chain links TRBV11-2 to TRBJ2-3; maybe TRBD2 (5 bases). The length of the CDR3 is 14 residues. Per germline, CDR1 SGHAT and CDR2 FQNNGV. CDR3 nucleotides: TGTGCCAGCGGCTTTGCGGGTGAAACATATACGCAGTATTTT. Protein: CASGFAGETYTQYF.